What follows describes a single T cell receptor beta chain. Its antigen is still unknown. MiXCR, run by TCRdb on the reads, gives a single entry per CDR3 protein. Among approximately 770,000 distinct CDR3 sequences listed, roughly 28% were seen once. The data were taken from a study of T cell repertoires in cytomegalovirus infection. Study details: Both CMV infection and a matching HLA type were indicated by public TCR beta signatures.

CDR1 is LGHNA and CDR2 is YSLEER in the germline V gene. The CDR3 loop spans 15 amino acids. With V trimmed by 5 bases and J by 1 base, 6 bases remained unmatched. This TCR was recovered from a human donor in good health (CMV status not recorded). Some clones in this sample may be carry-over from other donors' samples. V is TRBV4-3 and J is TRBJ1-1; the match to TRBD1 covers 8 bases. Specimen: cultured CD8+ T cells from PBMCs, collected from culture after CMV antigen stimulation. The CDR3 nucleotides are TGCGCCAGCAGCGCCCCCGGGACAGGGAACACTGAAGCTTTCTTT. Translation: CASSAPGTGNTEAFF.